This T cell receptor beta chain was identified during a study of cytomegalovirus exposure and HLA in healthy donors (dated by TCRdb to about 2017). Some background on the complete study: According to an earlier analysis of 587 of the donors, 150 million to 200 million T cells yielded 117 million unique TCR beta sequences and 276 Gb of sequence data. An early release covering 550 to 700 HLA-typed donors comprised roughly 300 gigabases of sequencing data and approximately 80 million unique TCR sequences. In a later analysis, previously published TCR beta repertoires from several hundred donors were re-analyzed and high-resolution HLA genotyping was added so that TCR occurrence patterns could be studied. Rather than using new phenotypic data, the later analysis identified candidate immune exposures from TCR beta sequences and from how often those sequences occurred across donors. The study was designed to test whether signatures of past pathogen exposure could be identified by cataloging public T cell receptors. HLA typing covered class I and class II loci at four-digit resolution. A later genetic analysis used genome-wide SNP genotypes for about 65% of the roughly 670 donors, treating that subset as a discovery cohort. Every repertoire in the discovery cohort had been generated on one and the same sequencing platform. An earlier analysis of approximately 500 of the donors applied high-throughput TCR beta sequencing to assess whether each TCR beta V gene segment acted as functional or pseudogenic. Typing coverage varied by locus: about 629-630 donors for A, B, C, DRB1 and DQB1; roughly 500 for DQA1; more than 600 for DPA1; fewer than 480 for DPB1. In addition to the first cohort of 500 to 850 subjects, a separate validation cohort of 130 or so different subjects was used. Because of strong linkage in the cohort, roughly 5 DR-DQ haplotypes were treated as single units for association and clustering. Donor age, sex, ethnicity and CMV serostatus were compiled together with the repertoire data. The genetic ancestry cluster associated with self-reported Caucasian donors included 81% of the roughly 380 genotyped donors. On average, roughly 250,000 unique TCR beta nucleotide sequences were sequenced per donor among some 430 genotyped donors of the cohort, with 15% to 20% of those sequences being non-productive. The T cell repertoires of several hundred subjects were profiled by immunosequencing and related to cytomegalovirus serostatus. To predict cytomegalovirus infection status, the study combined high-throughput TCR immunosequencing, statistical association of individual TCRs with disease status, and machine learning. The research as a whole found: In vitro tests confirmed that a few of the cytomegalovirus-associated TCR beta chains recognize cytomegalovirus antigens. The study gave a list of about 170 TCR beta chains associated with cytomegalovirus. For the cohort, immune exposure information was limited to CMV serostatus. Most CMV-associated TCR beta chains appeared to be HLA-restricted in a later analysis, and the HLA associations seemed to be driven largely by CMV exposure. In a later analysis, several top co-occurrence clusters were reported to appear linked to parvovirus B19, influenza, CMV and Epstein-Barr virus. The authors suggested that the approach could potentially be extended to other disease states and immunological phenotypes. Assigning TCR associations to individual alleles was difficult when HLA alleles, especially DR and DQ, strongly co-occurred. The 87-base-pair reads could not distinguish some IMGT-functional V segments, including TRBV6-2 and TRBV6-3, so those segments were excluded. Presence/absence analyses assumed roughly uniform sequencing depth across donors, an assumption that may not hold. Cytomegalovirus status was reported to be diagnosed by the classifier with high specificity and sensitivity in both the original and validation cohorts. In this cohort, only TCR beta chains were sequenced, and detectable features were limited by the absence of alpha or paired-chain data. A later genetic analysis reported fewer N-insertions in productive TCRs among donors in an Asian-associated ancestry cluster than the approximately 670-donor mean. An association between a missense DCLRE1C variant and V-gene and J-gene trimming of TCR beta chains was found in a later genetic analysis and replicated in an independent cohort. Across donors, most TCR sequences were observed very rarely, whereas some public TCRs were present in many individuals. A group of highly shared sequence variants was considered likely to be a technical artifact of the sequencing pipeline. A later analysis associated about 17,000 TCR beta sequences with specific HLA alleles at a false discovery rate of 0.05. In a later analysis, TCR association rates were found to vary across HLA loci, with the most associated TCRs seen for DRB1 alleles and the fewest for HLA-C alleles. A further reported finding was that TCR beta sequences accurately predicted the HLA-A and HLA-B alleles for most subjects in the first cohort. An earlier analysis of 587 of the donors showed that most TCR beta V segments appeared in productive rearrangements either about 87% or about 30% of the time, which broadly matched IMGT annotations. Linkage disequilibrium might explain the correlated functional status among segregating V segments, but an unknown experimental factor could not be ruled out. Compared with equally common non-associated chains, HLA-associated TCR beta chains in a later analysis were more clonally expanded and had lower generation probabilities. Because counts were too low, around 18 rarely observed V segments, including chromosome 9 orphons, were left out of the earlier analysis of approximately 580 of the donors. Because HLA typing was unavailable for some donors at each locus, only the typed subset was used in association tests.

The library was obtained by the immunoSEQ multiplex PCR assay. The multiplex PCR relied on a mix of 60 forward primers for TCR Vbeta segments and 13 reverse primers for TCR Jbeta segments. Amplification of the CDR3 region of rearranged TCR beta genes was performed with a multiplex PCR assay on genomic DNA. The Illumina HiSeq System was used to sequence the amplified TCR beta libraries as 87-base-pair reads. The study's own analysis went as follows. A later analysis counted tens of millions of unique TCR beta chains across the 550 to 800 repertoires, and about 10 million of these chains were shared by at least two donors. Raw reads were error-corrected and collapsed into unique sequences by a nearest-neighbor algorithm in which closely related sequences were merged to remove PCR and sequencing errors. V, D and J gene segments were assigned by aligning CDR3 sequences to IMGT reference sequences. Each retained sequence needed at least a six-nucleotide match to both a V gene segment and a J gene segment. Rearrangements were classified as productive when the CDR3 lacked stop codons and remained in frame with V and J, and all other rearrangements were classified as non-productive. CDR3 was defined according to IMGT convention as the region running from the second conserved V-encoded cysteine to the conserved J-encoded phenylalanine. Sequences without an unambiguous match to a single V gene segment were excluded from the earlier analysis of approximately 600 of the donors. An earlier analysis of under 750 of the donors called V segments functional above 56.7% productive rearrangements and segregating when the between-donor standard deviation exceeded 5%. A statistical classification framework was built for diagnosing cytomegalovirus status from the catalog of TCR beta chain sequences. A later analysis assigned V and J genes by comparing TCR nucleotide sequences with IMGT/GENE-DB human TR gene sequences. A later analysis assigned CDR3 sequences and most-parsimonious VDJ recombination scenarios with the TCRdist pipeline. In a later analysis, every TCR beta chain was defined by the combination of its CDR3 amino acid sequence and its V-gene family, and reads without a unique V-gene family were dropped. In a later analysis, a few hundred highly shared, low-generation-probability nucleotide sequences were removed to address suspected cross-contamination and a sequencing artifact. A later analysis calculated a clonal expansion index for each public chain from normalized within-repertoire ranks of inferred template counts. A later analysis computed generation probabilities with a VDJ recombination model fitted to out-of-frame rearrangements, and checked the results against IGoR. A later analysis scored TCR-TCR, TCR-HLA and TCR-CMV co-occurrence with hypergeometric tests, applying a repertoire-size bias correction to TCR pairs. In a later analysis, false discovery rates were estimated by permuting HLA or CMV assignments 20 times. In a later analysis, co-occurring TCRs were grouped with DBSCAN, and TCRdist sequence similarity was added when clustering was performed within HLA-allele-positive subsets. Repertoires with fewer than 30,000 or more than 120,000 public chains, plus five repertoires with anomalous nucleotide sharing, were excluded from co-occurrence clustering. The source is immuneACCESS, and TCRdb retained only in-frame sequences with V and J called. Part of the clones is not carried over; for the studies checked, unresolved V genes explain less than half of this, and the remainder is unexplained. For V, J and clone size, that table is used; D and trimming come from the DNA. The sample yields nearly 95,000 clones; about 7.6% were counted once. Jointly, the top ten make up 2.3% of the sample.

This clone was detected only a few times. Its antigen is still unknown. No qualities accompany the bases; no much larger clone lies one base away. The CDR3 runs 15 amino acids, cysteine and phenylalanine included. Just CDR3 DNA is preserved here, 45 bases in frame from base 1. Trimming costs V 4 bases and J 0 bases, and their ends lie 9 bases apart. Per the germline V gene (reference sequence), LNHNV is the CDR1 and YYDKDF is the CDR2. In total, roughly 670 healthy bone marrow donors made up the cohort. At the time of sampling, every cohort member was nominally healthy, though immune exposures that went unrecorded were likely present. The donor was CMV seronegative and was included in the group of 352 seronegative cohort members. Every donor gave a peripheral blood sample, and the peripheral blood mononuclear cells from that sample were used for TCR beta sequencing. The Qiagen DNeasy Blood Extraction Kit was used to extract genomic DNA from the blood cell samples.

The source of this sequence is a man in his fifties in good health and CMV-seronegative. The chain joins TRBV15 to TRBJ1-4, with no reliable assignment of the D segment. Sequencing was carried out using PBMCs. CDR3 region: CATSKERSTNEKLFF. In nucleotide form, the sequence is TGTGCCACCAGCAAGGAGAGGTCAACTAATGAAAAACTGTTTTTT.